Detailed here is one T cell receptor beta chain. This sample was taken from a study of blood T cell repertoires in COVID-19. As for the study in general: Samples representing acute and convalescent COVID-19 were sourced from the United States, Italy and Spain.

Sequencing used immunoSEQ multiplex PCR; TCRdb keeps in-frame clones, though not all of them. The repertoire includes some 460,000 clones, roughly 87% of them detected once, and about 0.75% sits in the top ten. Between the trimmed V and J ends, which lost 4 bases and 8 bases, there was a span of 21 bases. CDR1 is SGDLS, CDR2 YYNGEE, per germline. The CDR3 is 16 residues long. The chain joins TRBV9 to TRBJ1-4; TRBD1 might be the D (6 bases). Specimen: PBMCs or T cells enriched from blood (not recorded which). This clonotype was obtained from a woman aged 18-29 years who had recovered from COVID-19. The CDR3 nucleotides are TGTGCCAGCAGCATCGGCCGGGACACCGGTGGGGAAAAACTGTTTTTT. Translation: CASSIGRDTGGEKLFF.